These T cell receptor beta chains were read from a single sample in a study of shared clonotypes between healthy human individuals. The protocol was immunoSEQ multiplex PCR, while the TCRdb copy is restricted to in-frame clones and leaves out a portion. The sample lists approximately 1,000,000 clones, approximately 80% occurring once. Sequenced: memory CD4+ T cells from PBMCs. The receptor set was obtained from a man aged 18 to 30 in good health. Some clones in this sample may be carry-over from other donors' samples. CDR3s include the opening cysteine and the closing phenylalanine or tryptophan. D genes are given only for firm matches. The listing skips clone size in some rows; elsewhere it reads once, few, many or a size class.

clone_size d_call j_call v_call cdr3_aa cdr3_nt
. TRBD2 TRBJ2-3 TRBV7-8 CASSSLSGRAGDTQYF TGTGCCAGCAGCTCCCTTAGCGGGAGGGCCGGAGATACGCAGTATTTT
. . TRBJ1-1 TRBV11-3 CASSFSGKNTEAFF TGTGCCAGCAGCTTCAGTGGGAAGAACACTGAAGCTTTCTTT
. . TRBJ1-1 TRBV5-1 CASSLAQGYTEAFF TGCGCCAGCAGCTTGGCCCAGGGTTACACTGAAGCTTTCTTT
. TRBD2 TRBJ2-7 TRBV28 CASSFLPSGSSYEQYF TGTGCCAGCAGTTTTTTGCCGAGCGGGAGCTCCTACGAGCAGTACTTC
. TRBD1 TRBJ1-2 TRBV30 CAWIQAVGRHSPGGYGYTF TGTGCCTGGATCCAAGCCGTTGGCAGACACTCGCCAGGGGGCTATGGCTACACCTTC
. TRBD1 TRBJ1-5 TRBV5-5 CASSFQGASNQPQHF TGTGCCAGCAGCTTTCAGGGGGCTAGCAATCAGCCCCAGCATTTT
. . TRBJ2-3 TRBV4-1 CASSLVGTYTDTQYF TGCGCCAGCAGCCTAGTCGGGACATACACAGATACGCAGTATTTT
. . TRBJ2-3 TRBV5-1 CASSLGAQTDTQYF TGCGCCAGCAGCTTGGGGGCACAGACAGATACGCAGTATTTT
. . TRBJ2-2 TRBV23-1 CASSQFLRLELTPGSCFF TGCGCCAGCAGTCAATTCCTCAGACTGGAGTTGACGCCGGGGAGTTGTTTTTTT
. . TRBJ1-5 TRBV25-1 CASSGEGRGQPQHF TGTGCCAGCAGTGGAGAGGGCAGGGGCCAGCCCCAGCATTTT
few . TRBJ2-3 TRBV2 CASRGEGTSPDTQYF TGTGCCTCAAGGGGGGAGGGGACCTCGCCAGATACGCAGTATTTT
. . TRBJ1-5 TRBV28 CASSLGQIFYSNQPQHF TGTGCCAGCAGTCTCGGACAGATCTTCTATAGCAATCAGCCCCAGCATTTT
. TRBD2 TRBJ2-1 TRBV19 CASSNSGRVREQFF TGTGCCAGTAGTAATAGCGGGAGGGTCCGTGAGCAGTTCTTC
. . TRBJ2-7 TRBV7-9 CASSRPGAKRYEQYF TGTGCCAGCAGCCGTCCGGGGGCGAAGAGGTACGAGCAGTACTTC
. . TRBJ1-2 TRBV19 CASIKSSNLNYGYTF TGTGCCAGTATAAAGTCCTCTAACCTAAACTATGGCTACACCTTC
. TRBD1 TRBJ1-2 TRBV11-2 CASSFDRGGGYTF TGTGCCAGCAGCTTCGACAGGGGAGGCGGCTACACCTTC
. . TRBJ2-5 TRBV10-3 CAISARGDQETQYF TGTGCCATCAGTGCCAGGGGGGACCAAGAGACCCAGTACTTC
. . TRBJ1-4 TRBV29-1 CSVDTGTTNEKLFF TGCAGCGTTGATACAGGGACCACTAATGAAAAACTGTTTTTT
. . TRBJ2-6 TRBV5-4 CASRPDLLSGANVLTF TGTGCCAGCAGACCGGACCTACTCTCTGGGGCCAACGTCCTGACTTTC
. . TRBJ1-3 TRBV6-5 CASSYSVAPGNTIYF TGTGCCAGCAGTTACTCGGTAGCCCCTGGAAACACCATATATTTT
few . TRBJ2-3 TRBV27 CASSSTDIHTQYF TGTGCCAGCAGCTCTACGGACATTCATACGCAGTATTTT
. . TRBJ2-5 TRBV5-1 CASSLMGPPETQYF TGCGCCAGCAGCTTGATGGGACCCCCTGAGACCCAGTACTTC
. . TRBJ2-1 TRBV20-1 CSAYPRGEQFF TGCAGTGCTTACCCGAGGGGTGAGCAGTTCTTC
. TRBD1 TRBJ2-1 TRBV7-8 CASSLRTGSSYNEQFF TGTGCCAGCAGCCTCCGGACAGGGAGCTCCTACAATGAGCAGTTCTTC
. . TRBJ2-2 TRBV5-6 CASSSQGRGNTGELFF TGTGCCAGCAGCTCGCAGGGTAGGGGGAACACCGGGGAGCTGTTTTTT
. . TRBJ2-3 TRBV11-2 CASSRGDTQYF TGTGCCAGCAGCCGAGGTGATACGCAGTATTTT
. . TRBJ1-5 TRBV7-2 CASSLNRHSNQPQHF TGTGCCAGCAGCTTAAACAGGCATAGCAATCAGCCCCAGCATTTT
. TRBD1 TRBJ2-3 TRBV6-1 CAARRGTGGYF TGTGCCGCCCGGCGTGGGACAGGGGGTTATTTT
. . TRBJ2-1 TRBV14 CASSQGWNQGQFF TGTGCCAGCAGCCAAGGCTGGAATCAGGGGCAGTTCTTC
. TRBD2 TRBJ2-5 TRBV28 CASTLSPSGWETQYF TGTGCCAGCACGCTATCCCCTAGCGGTTGGGAGACCCAGTACTTC
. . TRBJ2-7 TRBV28 CASRSGGNEQYF TGTGCCAGCAGATCGGGCGGGAACGAGCAGTACTTC
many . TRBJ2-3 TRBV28 CASHTPSWGASTDTQYF TGTGCCAGCCATACCCCTTCCTGGGGGGCCTCCACAGATACGCAGTATTTT
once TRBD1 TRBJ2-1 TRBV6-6 CASRKTGGYGNEQFF TGTGCCAGCAGAAAGACAGGGGGCTACGGCAATGAGCAGTTCTTC
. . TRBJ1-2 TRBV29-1 CSVWNLGGGYGYTF TGCAGCGTGTGGAATCTCGGGGGGGGCTATGGCTACACCTTC
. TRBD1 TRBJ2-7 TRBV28 CASSLFGQGAGEQYF TGTGCCAGCAGTTTATTCGGGCAGGGGGCAGGCGAGCAGTACTTC
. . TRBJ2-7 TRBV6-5 CASGNRGEQYF TGTGCCAGCGGGAACCGGGGGGAGCAGTACTTC
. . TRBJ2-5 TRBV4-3 CASSQDLVGSAGTQYF TGCGCCAGCAGCCAAGATCTGGTAGGAAGTGCGGGGACCCAGTACTTC
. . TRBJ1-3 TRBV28 CATGVTGNTIYF TGTGCCACGGGGGTAACCGGAAACACCATATATTTT
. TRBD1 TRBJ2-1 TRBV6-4 CASSDSGTGFPNEQFF TGTGCCAGCAGTGACTCCGGGACAGGGTTCCCCAATGAGCAGTTCTTC